This TCR beta chain was found in a study of cytomegalovirus exposure and HLA in healthy donors. In the study overall: Roughly 180 million T cells yielded 100 million or so unique TCR beta sequences in earlier analysis.

Study-wide results and limits: Fewer N-insertions (relative to the approximately 670-donor mean) were reportedly seen in an Asian-associated ancestry cluster in a later analysis. The authors later linked a missense DCLRE1C variant to TCR beta V- and J-gene trimming. As was reported, the HLA-A and HLA-B alleles of most subjects were accurately predicted from TCR beta sequences.

On this clone itself: Its antigen remains unknown.

The PCR was carried out with 60 Vbeta primers and 13 Jbeta primers. Sequencing used immunoSEQ multiplex PCR; TCRdb keeps in-frame clones, though not all of them. The top ten clones hold 1.4% of a sample with about 98,000 clones, 80% to 85% of them seen once. The sequenced sample was PBMCs. This sequence originates from a man aged 40-49 years in good health and CMV-seronegative.

The CDR3 region has the DNA TGCAGCGTCGACTTCCTAAGAGGAAATGAGCAGTTCTTC. This translates into CSVDFLRGNEQFF. The V call is TRBV29-1, the J call TRBJ2-1, with D uncertain. The V and J ends lost 6 bases and 7 bases respectively, with 16 bases between them. Germline V CDR1 and CDR2: SQVTM, ANQGSEA. This CDR3 region has 13 residues.